The T cell receptor (beta chain) described here comes from a study of cytomegalovirus exposure and HLA in healthy donors. General study findings and limits: Some V segments could not be told apart, so they were left out, TRBV6-2 and TRBV6-3 among them. Reportedly, TCR beta sequences accurately predicted HLA-A and HLA-B alleles in most subjects.

It was with 60 Vbeta and 13 Jbeta primers that the PCR ran. This table comes from immunoSEQ multiplex PCR, and its TCRdb copy is limited to in-frame clones, with some not included. The sample yields roughly 240,000 clones, more than 75% seen once. Points on this clone: The antigen remains undetermined.

This CDR3 contains 13 residues. Germline V gene lookup returns CDR1 GTSNPN and CDR2 SVGIG (reference sequence). Trimming took off 4 bases at V and 9 bases at J, with 16 bases between the two ends. Sequenced sample: PBMCs. The origin of this receptor is a girl aged 2 to 9 in good health and CMV-seronegative. V gene TRBV30 combines with J gene TRBJ2-1; the D gene is possibly TRBD2 (6 bases). The CDR3 loop is CAWISEGYGEQFF. The DNA of the CDR3 is TGTGCCTGGATTTCGGAGGGATACGGTGAGCAGTTCTTC.